Each of the 23 T cell receptor beta chains below was sequenced from the same sample in a study of blood T cell repertoires in COVID-19. Assay used: immunoSEQ multiplex PCR; TCRdb lists only in-frame clones, some missing. Among around 160,000 clones, roughly 81% were seen once, and the ten largest hold roughly 7.7%. The sample comprised peripheral blood. The source is a human donor with acute or convalescent COVID-19. The donor label of this sample is uncertain.

The chain recombines TRBV6-5 with TRBJ1-3; no clear D gene. Germline CDR1 and CDR2: MNHEY and SVGAGI. This CDR3 is 14 amino acids long. V dropped 3 bases and J dropped 3 bases, with 9 bases sitting between them. The CDR3 loop is CASSYGLDGNTIYF. The DNA for the CDR3 is TGTGCCAGCAGTTATGGACTTGATGGAAACACCATATATTTT.

This clone was seen only once. The chain has TRBV2 and TRBJ2-4; weak D call: TRBD1 (6 bases). Looked up from germline, CDR1 is SNHLY and CDR2 is FYNNEI. V was cut by 5 bases and J by 9 bases, with 14 bases left in between. This CDR3 comprises 13 residues. The CDR3 region has the DNA TGTGCCAGCAGTACACAGGGTTGGGGCATTCAGTACTTC. Amino acids: CASSTQGWGIQYF.

Of note for this clone: The junction departs from the called germline gene at one end, perhaps through a read error. The V and J genes are TRBV6-5 and TRBJ1-4; 7 positions agree with TRBD1. The length of the CDR3 is 14 residues. Germline CDR1 MNHEY, CDR2 SVGAGI. The CDR3 here is CASSYSTGNGKLFF. The CDR3 nucleotides are TGTGCCAGCAGTTACTCGACAGGGAATGGAAAACTGTTTTTT.

The genes are TRBV4-1 and TRBJ1-1; maybe TRBD1 (6 bases). V lost 4 bases, J lost 6 bases, and 18 bases lay in between. The CDR3 covers 15 residues. Looked up from germline, CDR1 is MGHRA and CDR2 is YSYEKL. CDR3 region: CASSLRTGHRSEAFF. The CDR3 region has the DNA TGCGCCAGCAGCCTTCGAACGGGACACAGATCTGAAGCTTTCTTT.

The chain has TRBV3-1 (or the pseudogene TRBV3-2) and TRBJ1-3; D is ambiguous. The CDR3 has 16 residues. Between the trimmed V and J ends, which lost 0 bases and 0 bases, there was a span of 9 bases. Germline V CDR1 and CDR2: LGHDT, YNNKEL (reference sequence). CDR3 amino acids: CASSQEGRLSGNTIYF. CDR3 in DNA: TGTGCCAGCAGCCAAGAGGGCAGGCTCTCTGGAAACACCATATATTTT.

The chain combines TRBV12-3 or TRBV12-4 with TRBJ1-2, with a possible D match to TRBD1 (5 bases). CDR3 length: 13 residues. The V and J ends lost 7 bases and 5 bases respectively, with 14 bases between them. The CDR3 sequence: CASTQTVYYGYTF. The CDR3 DNA is TGTGCCAGCACCCAGACAGTCTATTATGGCTACACCTTC.

The chain has TRBV5-4 and TRBJ2-1; perhaps TRBD1 as D (6 bases). The length of the CDR3 is 15 residues. Trimming removed 4 bases at V and 2 bases at J, with 13 bases between. CDR1 and CDR2 (germline): SGHNT, YYREEE (reference sequence). The CDR3 loop is CASSPLTGAYNEQFF. Here the CDR3 DNA reads TGTGCCAGCAGCCCTTTGACAGGAGCCTACAATGAGCAGTTCTTC.

The chain recombines TRBV30 with TRBJ2-7, with TRBD2 matching 8 bases. CDR3 length equals 13 residues. The trim removed 5 bases at V and 2 bases at J, leaving 5 bases unmatched. Germline V gene lookup returns CDR1 GTSNPN and CDR2 SVGIG (reference sequence). The CDR3 DNA reads TGTGCCTGGTCCCGGGGGGGCCCCTACGAGCAGTACGTC. Amino acid sequence: CAWSRGGPYEQYV.

CDR3 nucleotide sequence: TGTGCCAGCTCACAGGGGGCGGCGACTTTCTTT. This gives the protein CASSQGAATFF. The chain links TRBV18 to TRBJ1-1; 7 nucleotides align to TRBD1. Unmatched junction bases numbered 5, after V lost 4 bases and J lost 12 bases. The CDR3 is 11 residues long. Germline V CDR1 and CDR2: KGHSH, LQKENI.

The chain uses TRBV7-3 and TRBJ1-3, with TRBD1 as a possible D gene (6 bases). The germline gives CDR1 SGHTA, CDR2 FQGTGA. V lost 5 bases and J 3 bases, leaving 14 bases between the germline ends. The CDR3 covers 15 residues. CDR3 residues: CASSARGGGGNTIYF. CDR3 in DNA: TGTGCCAGCAGCGCCCGCGGGGGCGGTGGAAACACCATATATTTT.

The rearrangement uses TRBV6-5 and TRBJ1-2; D might be TRBD1 (6 bases). Trimming cost V 6 bases and J 4 bases, with 9 bases left between them. Germline V CDR1 and CDR2: MNHEY, SVGAGI. CDR3 length equals 12 residues. The CDR3 loop reads CASRDRPYGYTF. CDR3 in DNA: TGTGCCAGCAGGGACAGACCCTATGGCTACACCTTC.

The CDR3 loop is CASSPGIKTDTQYF. The CDR3 DNA sequence: TGTGCCAGCAGTCCAGGGATAAAAACAGATACGCAGTATTTT. The gene calls are TRBV6-5 and TRBJ2-3; D is perhaps TRBD1 (5 bases). From germline, CDR1 is MNHEY and CDR2 SVGAGI. This CDR3 region has 14 residues. V lost 5 bases to trimming and J lost 3 bases, with 12 bases between them.

J is TRBJ2-6 and V is TRBV9, with TRBD2 matching 7 bases. In germline, CDR1 is SGDLS, CDR2 YYNGEE. With V trimmed by 4 bases and J by 0 bases, 7 bases remained unmatched. The CDR3 has 17 amino acids. CDR3 amino acids: CASSPRWGGSGANVLTF. Here the CDR3 DNA reads TGTGCCAGCAGCCCTAGATGGGGGGGCTCTGGGGCCAACGTCCTGACTTTC. Filled out from reference TRBV9 and TRBJ2-6, the complete variable domain reads DSGVTQTPKHLITATGQRVTLRCSPRSGDLSVYWYQQSLDQGLQFLIQYYNGEERAKGNILERFSAQQFPDLHSELNLSSLELGDSALYFCASSPRWGGSGANVLTFGAGSRLTVL.

The sample holds a few counts of this clone. CDR3 amino acids: CASSLSTAGNTGELFF. DNA for the CDR3: TGTGCCAGCAGTTTATCGACAGCAGGGAACACCGGGGAGCTGTTTTTT. The rearrangement links TRBV27 to TRBJ2-2; perhaps TRBD1 as D (5 bases). Per germline, CDR1 MNHEY and CDR2 SMNVEV (reference sequence). Trimming left V 0 bases short and J 1 base short, with 9 bases between. The CDR3 loop spans 16 amino acids.

Of note for this clone: The DNA is omitted, as the CDR3 cannot be located on it reliably, and the CDR3 follows TCRdb's listing. The chain couples TRBV4-1 to TRBJ1-2. CDR1 and CDR2 (germline): MGHRA, YSYEKL. The CDR3 is 15 residues long, counting both termini. CDR3 in amino acids: CASSQEVGFGSRGTF.

This chain joins TRBV11-3 and TRBJ1-2, with 8 positions matching TRBD1. CDR1 SGHNT and CDR2 YENEEA come from the germline V gene. The CDR3 runs to 12 residues. The V and J ends lost 5 bases and 4 bases, in that order; junction bases with no gene match: 0. The CDR3 sequence is CASSTGGYGYTF. The CDR3 DNA follows: TGTGCCAGCAGCACAGGGGGCTATGGCTACACCTTC.

V usage is TRBV5-1 and J usage is TRBJ1-1; D remains unclear. V was shortened by 3 bases and J by 8 bases, with 8 bases between the two germline ends. CDR1 is SGHRS and CDR2 is YFSETQ in the germline V gene. CDR3 length: 11 residues. The CDR3 loop is CASSSGREAFF. The CDR3 coding sequence is TGCGCCAGCAGCTCTGGGAGGGAAGCTTTCTTT.

The genes are TRBV7-2 and TRBJ1-5; perhaps TRBD1 as D (5 bases). V dropped 2 bases and J dropped 3 bases, with 8 bases sitting between them. Germline V gene sequence: CDR1 SGHTA, CDR2 FQGNSA. The CDR3 length is 14 residues. The CDR3 DNA reads as TGTGCCAGCAGCTTATCCAGGGCCAATCAGCCCCAGCATTTT. This sequence encodes CASSLSRANQPQHF. The full variable domain, completed using reference TRBV7-2 and TRBJ1-5, is GAGVSQSPSNKVTEKGKDVELRCDPISGHTALYWYRQSLGQGLEFLIYFQGNSAPDKSGLPSDRFSAERTGGSVSTLTIQRTQQEDSAVYLCASSLSRANQPQHFGDGTRLSIL.

The V and J genes are TRBV7-9 and TRBJ1-1; unclear D gene. The germline gives CDR1 SEHNR, CDR2 FQNEAQ (reference sequence). The V gene lost 3 bases and the J gene lost 5 bases, with 19 bases spanning the gap. This CDR3 contains 16 residues. CDR3 residues: CASSLGRVGRRTEAFF. CDR3 DNA sequence: TGTGCCAGCAGCTTGGGCCGTGTTGGAAGACGGACTGAAGCTTTCTTT.

The chain is built from TRBV10-1 and TRBJ1-1; 10 nucleotides agree with TRBD1. The CDR3 is 15 amino acids. The germline gives CDR1 WNHNN, CDR2 SYGVQD (reference sequence). V lost 4 bases to trimming and J lost 6 bases; unmatched junction nucleotides: 8. CDR3 nucleotide sequence: TGCGCCAGCAGTGGACAGGGGGCCGGTAGCCCTGAAGCTTTCTTT. Protein: CASSGQGAGSPEAFF.

The DNA of the CDR3 is TGTGCCAGCAAAGGGGGCACTGAAGCTTTCTTT. This translates into CASKGGTEAFF. The rearrangement uses TRBV12-3 or TRBV12-4 and TRBJ1-1; D is perhaps TRBD1 (6 bases). The CDR3 runs to 11 residues. The V and J ends lost 7 bases and 4 bases respectively, with 7 bases between them.

The J gene is TRBJ1-3, the V gene TRBV2; tentative D call: TRBD1 (6 bases). This CDR3 is 16 amino acids long. The V gene's germline CDR1 is SNHLY and CDR2 FYNNEI. V was trimmed by 5 bases and J by 0 bases, leaving 14 bases between them. The CDR3 DNA sequence: TGTGCCAGCAGTATCCGACAGGATAGCTCTGGAAACACCATATATTTT. This sequence encodes CASSIRQDSSGNTIYF.

This chain joins TRBV10-1 and TRBJ1-1; 9 bases are shared with TRBD1. V lost 5 bases, J lost 6 bases, and 10 bases stayed unmatched. CDR1 and CDR2 from the germline V gene are WNHNN and SYGVQD (reference sequence). The length of the CDR3 is 15 residues. DNA for the CDR3: TGCGCCAGCAGTATCCGAGGGACAGGGCTTTCTGAAGCTTTCTTT. This sequence encodes CASSIRGTGLSEAFF.